A single sample is the source of the 20 T cell receptor beta chains below, sequenced in a study of T cell changes during pregnancy in multiple sclerosis. Using immunoSEQ multiplex PCR, the repertoire was profiled, and TCRdb retains in-frame clones only, with some absent. In the table there are fewer than 40,000 clones, 90% of which are singletons. The sequencing here drew on CD8+ T cells from peripheral blood mononuclear cells, taken before pregnancy. Every receptor here comes from a female donor with multiple sclerosis, enrolled in a pregnancy study.

The V and J genes are TRBV7-9 and TRBJ2-1; TRBD1 might be the D (6 bases). V dropped 5 bases and J dropped 9 bases, with 23 bases sitting between them. This CDR3 has 16 amino acids. Germline V gene lookup returns CDR1 SEHNR and CDR2 FQNEAQ (reference sequence). The CDR3 DNA follows: TGTGCCAGCAGCACCAGTACTAGGGGGTTTCTAGGTGAGCAGTTCTTC. Protein: CASSTSTRGFLGEQFF.

This chain connects TRBV6-4 to TRBJ2-5; 7 bases are a match to TRBD2. CDR1 and CDR2 from the germline V gene are MRHNA and SNTAGT. The CDR3 extends over 13 amino acids. After removal of 8 bases from V and 5 bases from J, the junction contained 8 bases not matched to a gene. The CDR3 DNA follows: TGTGCCAGCTACCGACTAGCTTGGGAGACCCAGTACTTC. This translates into CASYRLAWETQYF.

The DNA for the CDR3 is TGTGCCAGCGGGCCATTGGGACTAGCGGGATTTACTAGCACAGATACGCAGTATTTT. It encodes CASGPLGLAGFTSTDTQYF. The chain recombines TRBV27 with TRBJ2-3; 13 nucleotides align to TRBD2. This CDR3 spans 19 amino acids. Germline V CDR1 and CDR2: MNHEY, SMNVEV (reference sequence). V shed 8 bases and J 0 bases; nucleotides not matched to a gene: 14.

This clone has ten or more counts. The chain is built from TRBV5-1 and TRBJ2-1; D might be TRBD1 (6 bases). This CDR3 contains 16 residues. Trimming stripped 0 bases from V and 2 bases from J, with 12 bases between. Germline lookup yields CDR1 SGHRS and CDR2 YFSETQ. CDR3 sequence: CASSLEGGGPYNEQFF. The DNA for the CDR3 is TGCGCCAGCAGCTTGGAAGGGGGTGGGCCCTACAATGAGCAGTTCTTC. Together with reference TRBV5-1 and TRBJ2-1, the CDR3 gives the full variable domain: KAGVTQTPRYLIKTRGQQVTLSCSPISGHRSVSWYQQTPGQGLQFLFEYFSETQRNKGNFPGRFSGRQFSNSRSEMNVSTLELGDSALYLCASSLEGGGPYNEQFFGPGTRLTVL.

The chain couples TRBV19 to TRBJ1-1; TRBD1 agrees at 8 bases. Germline lookup yields CDR1 LNHDA and CDR2 SQIVND (reference sequence). This CDR3 contains 16 residues. The V segment lost 3 bases and the J segment 4 bases; nucleotides outside the gene matches: 10. Here the CDR3 reads CASSMGQGAIGTEAFF. The CDR3 region has the DNA TGTGCCAGTAGTATGGGGCAGGGGGCGATTGGCACTGAAGCTTTCTTT.

This chain links TRBV29-1 with TRBJ2-1, with 7 bases that match TRBD1. J lost 0 bases, V lost 3 bases, and 5 bases had no gene match. The CDR3 consists of 15 residues. Germline V gives CDR1 SQVTM, CDR2 ANQGSEA. CDR3 sequence (DNA): TGCAGCGTTGATCCGACAGGGTTCTCCTACAATGAGCAGTTCTTC. This translates into CSVDPTGFSYNEQFF.

The chain combines TRBV28 with TRBJ2-7; TRBD1 matches 7 bases. Per germline, CDR1 MDHEN and CDR2 SYDVKM. J lost 6 bases, V lost 2 bases, and 7 bases had no gene match. The CDR3 covers 14 residues. CDR3 nucleotide sequence: TGTGCCAGCAGTTTAAGGGCCAGGGGGTCCGAGCAGTACTTC. Its protein product is CASSLRARGSEQYF.

This chain connects TRBV4-1 to TRBJ2-5; a possible D gene is TRBD2 (6 bases). The germline gives CDR1 MGHRA, CDR2 YSYEKL. Between the trimmed V and J ends, which lost 5 bases and 1 base, there was a span of 17 bases. This CDR3 is built from 16 residues. CDR3 sequence (DNA): TGCGCCAGCAGCTCAAGTGTGGGGGGACTCCAAGAGACCCAGTACTTC. It encodes CASSSSVGGLQETQYF.

The V and J genes are TRBV5-6 and TRBJ1-2; 9 bases are a match to TRBD1. J lost 7 bases, V lost 6 bases, and 16 bases had no gene match. The CDR3 extends over 16 amino acids. Germline values: CDR1 SGHDT, CDR2 YYEEEE. CDR3 DNA sequence: TGTGCCAGCACCTGGACAGGGGTTTTCGTGCATGGTGGCTACACCTTC. Its translation: CASTWTGVFVHGGYTF.

V usage is TRBV7-9 and J usage is TRBJ2-3; 9 positions agree with TRBD2. Unmatched junction bases numbered 4, after V lost 1 base and J lost 5 bases. CDR1 is SEHNR and CDR2 is FQNEAQ in the germline V gene (reference sequence). The CDR3 totals 15 residues. CDR3 protein: CASSLGSGGGDTQYF. Written as DNA, the CDR3 is TGTGCCAGCAGCTTAGGTAGCGGGGGAGGAGATACGCAGTATTTT.

This clone occurred once. This chain uses TRBV5-4 with TRBJ1-2, with TRBD1 identical over 7 bases. The CDR3 is made up of 14 amino acids. After removal of 0 bases from V and 5 bases from J, the junction contained 4 bases not matched to a gene. Germline loops: CDR1 SGHNT, CDR2 YYREEE (reference sequence). CDR3 DNA sequence: TGTGCCAGCAGCTTGGGAACAGGGGAGTATGGCTACACCTTC. Translation: CASSLGTGEYGYTF.

The CDR3 DNA reads TGTGCCAGCAGTGCCCACAGGGTATCGTTAACTCCCGGGGAGCTGTTTTTT. Translated, it gives CASSAHRVSLTPGELFF. The chain carries TRBV6-1 and TRBJ2-2; D is perhaps TRBD1 (6 bases). V lost 4 bases and J 6 bases, leaving 21 bases between the germline ends. CDR3 length: 17 amino acids. Germline V gives CDR1 MNHNS, CDR2 SASEGT.

The chain uses TRBV7-8 and TRBJ1-5, with a weak D call TRBD1 (5 bases). CDR3 length equals 15 residues. Trimming removed 1 base at V and 4 bases at J, with 11 bases between. Germline V gene sequence: CDR1 SGHVS, CDR2 FQNEAQ. The DNA for the CDR3 is TGTGCCAGCAGCTTAGAGGCAGGGCTAAATCAGCCCCAGCATTTT. Protein: CASSLEAGLNQPQHF.

The V call is TRBV30, the J call TRBJ1-1; D unresolved. Germline assignment: CDR1 GTSNPN and CDR2 SVGIG (reference sequence). The CDR3 sequence is 13 residues long. Trimming shortened V by 4 bases and J by 4 bases, and 13 bases separated the two germline ends. Here the CDR3 DNA reads TGTGCCTGGACACCCCAGACTACCACTGAAGCTTTCTTT. This encodes CAWTPQTTTEAFF.

The chain combines TRBV11-2 with TRBJ1-6; the D gene is possibly TRBD1 (6 bases). The CDR3 has 17 amino acids. In germline, CDR1 is SGHAT, CDR2 FQNNGV. Between the trimmed V and J ends, which lost 1 base and 9 bases, there was a span of 19 bases. The CDR3 nucleotides are TGTGCCAGCAGCTTAGTAACGAGGGCAGGGGATAGTTCACCCCTCCACTTT. Encoded protein: CASSLVTRAGDSSPLHF.

This clone came up once. This sample includes further DNA sequences coding for the same CDR3. V and J are TRBV19 and TRBJ1-1, with D possibly TRBD1 on 6 matching bases. This CDR3 has 12 amino acids. V lost 6 bases and J lost 2, with 7 bases in between. Germline V gene lookup returns CDR1 LNHDA and CDR2 SQIVND (reference sequence). The CDR3 sequence: CASRTGNTEAFF. The CDR3 region has the DNA TGTGCCAGTAGGACAGGTAACACTGAAGCTTTCTTT.

The rearrangement uses TRBV4-3 and TRBJ1-2, with a weak D call TRBD1 (6 bases). V lost 1 base and J lost 4, with 22 bases in between. The germline CDR1 and CDR2 sequences are LGHNA and YSLEER. The CDR3 runs 18 residues. The CDR3: CASSQVKRTAWYGYGYTF. CDR3 DNA: TGCGCCAGCAGCCAAGTAAAAAGGACAGCTTGGTATGGCTATGGCTACACCTTC.

The CDR3 DNA reads as TGTGCCAGCAGCCGGGACAGGGTATTTACCGGGGAGCTGTTTTTT. It specifies CASSRDRVFTGELFF. The chain employs TRBV7-3 and TRBJ2-2, with TRBD1 matching 9 bases. This CDR3 has 15 residues. Looked up from germline, CDR1 is SGHTA and CDR2 is FQGTGA. J lost 5 bases, V lost 5 bases, and 6 bases had no gene match.

This clone was counted only a few times. V usage is TRBV7-9 and J usage is TRBJ2-1, with 11 bases aligning to TRBD2. Germline CDR1 and CDR2: SEHNR and FQNEAQ (reference sequence). There are 16 residues in the CDR3. V lost 5 bases, J lost 4 bases, and 7 bases stayed unmatched. CDR3 amino acids: CASSPLAGGAYNEQFF. The DNA of the CDR3 is TGTGCCAGCAGCCCGTTAGCGGGAGGGGCGTACAATGAGCAGTTCTTC.

V gene TRBV5-7 combines with J gene TRBJ2-7; 10 positions agree with TRBD1. TRBV5-7 carries the ORF label, with uncertain function. This CDR3 region has 14 residues. V was clipped by 4 bases and J by 4 bases; unmatched bases: 5. CDR3 nucleotides: TGTGCCAGCAGCCCGGACAGGGGGTGGTACGAGCAGTACTTC. Its protein product is CASSPDRGWYEQYF.